This TCR beta chain was captured in a study of response to subunit inactivated influenza vaccine. Broader study findings: Researchers suggested that each seasonal influenza vaccination recruits few new T cells.

TCRdb re-called the RT-PCR reads through MiXCR, storing one row per CDR3 protein. The data hold 500,000 to 600,000 distinct CDR3 sequences, with around 15% observed a single time. This clonotype was seen a handful of times. Its antigen is not known. Unmatched junction bases numbered 9, after V lost 5 bases and J lost 6 bases. The length of the CDR3 is 15 residues. Germline V CDR1 and CDR2: MDHEN, SYDVKM. The V gene is TRBV28, the J gene TRBJ1-5, with 8 nucleotides matching TRBD1. The sequence came from a man aged 45 to 65 who received an inactivated influenza vaccine. This specimen was PBMCs from blood, taken about 11 days after vaccination. The CDR3 sequence is CASSQQGGAVQPQHF. The DNA for the CDR3 is TGTGCCAGCAGTCAACAGGGGGGAGCTGTTCAGCCCCAGCATTTT.